Below are 10 T cell receptor beta chains sequenced from a single sample in a study of blood T cell repertoires in COVID-19. TCRdb keeps only in-frame clones here, not all; method: immunoSEQ multiplex PCR. This table holds over 350,000 clones, 80% to 90% found once. The sequencing input was PBMCs or T cells enriched from blood (not recorded which). These receptors came from a woman in her fifties or sixties who had recovered from COVID-19.

The J gene is TRBJ2-3, the V gene TRBV9; 11 bases fit TRBD2. J was trimmed by 2 bases and V by 6 bases; bases with no gene match: 5. Germline V lookup: CDR1 SGDLS, CDR2 YYNGEE. This CDR3 spans 15 amino acids. The CDR3 loop reads CASTPTSGATDTQYF. The CDR3 region has the DNA TGTGCCAGCACACCGACTAGCGGGGCCACAGATACGCAGTATTTT.

The rearrangement links TRBV5-1 to TRBJ2-5; D is ambiguous. The CDR3 has 13 amino acids. The germline V gene has CDR1 SGHRS and CDR2 YFSETQ. With 2 bases removed from V and 3 bases from J, the gap between germline ends came to 8 bases. The CDR3 spells CASSFNSKETQYF. CDR3 bases: TGCGCCAGCAGCTTTAACAGTAAAGAGACCCAGTACTTC.

The chain is built from TRBV5-1 and TRBJ1-1; D might be TRBD1 (5 bases). Germline CDR1 is SGHRS and CDR2 is YFSETQ. The CDR3 contains 15 residues. Trimming cost V 0 bases and J 3 bases, with 12 bases left between them. The CDR3 is CASSLAIRDHTEAFF. The CDR3 coding sequence is TGCGCCAGCAGCTTGGCAATCAGGGATCACACTGAAGCTTTCTTT.

The gene calls are TRBV9 and TRBJ1-1; D remains ambiguous. The CDR3 totals 13 residues. CDR1 and CDR2 from the germline V gene are SGDLS and YYNGEE. Trimming pared 2 bases from V and 4 bases from J, leaving 9 bases between. CDR3 DNA: TGTGCCAGCAGCGTCCTTGGAGGCACTGAAGCTTTCTTT. It specifies CASSVLGGTEAFF.

The rearrangement joins TRBV11-2 to TRBJ2-1, with D hard to call. Between the trimmed V and J ends, which lost 0 bases and 6 bases, there was a span of 9 bases. The CDR3 is 14 residues long. Germline V lookup: CDR1 SGHAT, CDR2 FQNNGV. In nucleotides, the CDR3 is TGTGCCAGCAGCTTAGACCGGGTTGCCAATGAGCAGTTCTTC. This translates into CASSLDRVANEQFF.

V and J are TRBV3-1 (or the pseudogene TRBV3-2) and TRBJ2-4, with D possibly TRBD2 on 6 matching bases. Between the trimmed V and J ends, which lost 2 bases and 0 bases, there was a span of 14 bases. This CDR3 has 17 residues. Germline CDR1 is LGHDT and CDR2 is YNNKEL (reference sequence). The CDR3 coding sequence is TGTGCCAGCAGCCAAACTCCCGGGACTGGAGCCAAAAACATTCAGTACTTC. This sequence encodes CASSQTPGTGAKNIQYF.

The CDR3: CASSLWGGAQDEQFF. Written as DNA, the CDR3 is TGCGCCAGCAGCTTGTGGGGCGGGGCTCAGGATGAGCAGTTCTTC. The chain links TRBV5-1 to TRBJ2-1, with a possible D match to TRBD2 (6 bases). Trimming pared 1 base from V and 8 bases from J, leaving 16 bases between. There are 15 residues in the CDR3. CDR1 is SGHRS and CDR2 is YFSETQ in the germline V gene.

This clone is a singleton in its sample. The chain carries TRBV5-1 and TRBJ1-2, with 7 bases aligning to TRBD1. V shed 4 bases and J 4 bases; nucleotides not matched to a gene: 7. The CDR3 is made up of 14 amino acids. Germline loops: CDR1 SGHRS, CDR2 YFSETQ. The CDR3 loop reads CASSPETGTYGYTF. CDR3 bases: TGCGCCAGCAGCCCCGAGACAGGGACCTATGGCTACACCTTC.

The chain is built from TRBV18 and TRBJ1-1; D call uncertain. The CDR3 is 15 amino acids. The ends were cut back, 3 bases at V and 3 bases at J, with 14 bases in the middle. Germline V gives CDR1 KGHSH, CDR2 LQKENI. The CDR3, as DNA: TGTGCCAGCTCACCTGGTTCCAGCGACTACACTGAAGCTTTCTTT. Residues: CASSPGSSDYTEAFF.

V and J are TRBV5-1 and TRBJ1-1; 8 bases agree with TRBD1. There are 15 residues in the CDR3. Germline trimming cut 4 bases from V and 1 base from J; bases unmatched to any gene: 6. CDR1 is SGHRS and CDR2 is YFSETQ in the germline V gene. CDR3 protein: CASSPPGGKNTEAFF. CDR3 DNA sequence: TGCGCCAGCAGCCCTCCAGGGGGCAAGAACACTGAAGCTTTCTTT.